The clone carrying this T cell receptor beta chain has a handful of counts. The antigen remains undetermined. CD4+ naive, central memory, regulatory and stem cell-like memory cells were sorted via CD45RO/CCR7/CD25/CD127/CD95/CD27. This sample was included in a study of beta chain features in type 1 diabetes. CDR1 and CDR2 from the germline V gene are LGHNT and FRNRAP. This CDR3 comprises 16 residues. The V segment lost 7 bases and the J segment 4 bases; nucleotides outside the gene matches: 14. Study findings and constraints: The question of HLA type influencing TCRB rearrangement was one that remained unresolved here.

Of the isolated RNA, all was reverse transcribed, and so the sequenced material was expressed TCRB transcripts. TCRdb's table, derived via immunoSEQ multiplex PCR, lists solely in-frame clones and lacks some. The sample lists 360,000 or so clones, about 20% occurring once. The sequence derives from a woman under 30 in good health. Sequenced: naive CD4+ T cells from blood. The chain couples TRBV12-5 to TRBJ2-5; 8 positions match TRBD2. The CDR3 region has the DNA TGTGCTAGTGCCTTGGGGGAACGGGGGGGAGGAGAGACCCAGTACTTC. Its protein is CASALGERGGGETQYF.